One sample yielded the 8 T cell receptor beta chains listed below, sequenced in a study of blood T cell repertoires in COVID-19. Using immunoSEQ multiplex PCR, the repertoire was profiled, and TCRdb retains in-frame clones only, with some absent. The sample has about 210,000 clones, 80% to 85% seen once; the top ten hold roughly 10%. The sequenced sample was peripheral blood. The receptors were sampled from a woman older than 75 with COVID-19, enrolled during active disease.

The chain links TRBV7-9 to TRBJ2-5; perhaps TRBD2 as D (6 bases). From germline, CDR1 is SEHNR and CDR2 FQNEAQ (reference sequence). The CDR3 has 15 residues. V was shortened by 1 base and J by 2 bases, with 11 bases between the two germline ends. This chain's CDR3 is CASSLGGVEQETQYF. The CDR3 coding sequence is TGTGCCAGCAGCTTAGGCGGGGTGGAACAAGAGACCCAGTACTTC.

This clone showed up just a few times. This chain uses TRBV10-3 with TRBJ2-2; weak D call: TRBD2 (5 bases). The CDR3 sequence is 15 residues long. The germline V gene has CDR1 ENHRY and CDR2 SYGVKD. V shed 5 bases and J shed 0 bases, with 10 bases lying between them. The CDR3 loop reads CAISPSGTNTGELFF. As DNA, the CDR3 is TGTGCCATCAGTCCCTCGGGGACGAACACCGGGGAGCTGTTTTTT.

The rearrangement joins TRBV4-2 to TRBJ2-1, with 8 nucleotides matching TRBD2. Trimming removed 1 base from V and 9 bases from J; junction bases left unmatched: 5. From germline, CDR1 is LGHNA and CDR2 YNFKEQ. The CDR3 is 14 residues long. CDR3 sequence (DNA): TGTGCCAGCAGCCAAGCGGGGGGGCCGGCTGAGCAGTTCTTC. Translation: CASSQAGGPAEQFF.

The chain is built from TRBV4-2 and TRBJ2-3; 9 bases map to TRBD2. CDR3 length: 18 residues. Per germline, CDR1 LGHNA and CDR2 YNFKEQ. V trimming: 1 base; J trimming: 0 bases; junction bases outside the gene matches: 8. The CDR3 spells CASSQGPSGGPSTDTQYF. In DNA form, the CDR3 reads TGTGCCAGCAGCCAAGGCCCCAGCGGGGGGCCTAGCACAGATACGCAGTATTTT.

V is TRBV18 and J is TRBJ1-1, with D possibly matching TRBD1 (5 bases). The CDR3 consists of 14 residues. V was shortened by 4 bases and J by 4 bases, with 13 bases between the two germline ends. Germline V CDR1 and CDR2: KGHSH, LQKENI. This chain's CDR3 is CASSRGEQATEAFF. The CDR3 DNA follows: TGTGCCAGCTCACGGGGGGAACAGGCCACTGAAGCTTTCTTT.

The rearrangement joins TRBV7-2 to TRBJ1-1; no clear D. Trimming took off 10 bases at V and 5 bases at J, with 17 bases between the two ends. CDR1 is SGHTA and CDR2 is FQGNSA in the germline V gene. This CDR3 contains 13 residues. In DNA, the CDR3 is TGTGCCACCAGTAGCACCCCTGGGACTGAAGCTTTCTTT. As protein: CATSSTPGTEAFF. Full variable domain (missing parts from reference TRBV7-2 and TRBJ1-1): GAGVSQSPSNKVTEKGKDVELRCDPISGHTALYWYRQSLGQGLEFLIYFQGNSAPDKSGLPSDRFSAERTGGSVSTLTIQRTQQEDSAVYLCATSSTPGTEAFFGQGTRLTVV.

The CDR3 DNA sequence: TGTGCCAGCAGCTATAAGGGGGTACAGGAGGAGCACTACGAGCAGTACGTC. Protein sequence: CASSYKGVQEEHYEQYV. The chain carries TRBV14 and TRBJ2-7; possible D gene TRBD1, 6 bases. Germline loops: CDR1 SGHDN, CDR2 FVKESK. V dropped 5 bases and J dropped 3 bases, with 23 bases sitting between them. The CDR3 totals 17 residues.

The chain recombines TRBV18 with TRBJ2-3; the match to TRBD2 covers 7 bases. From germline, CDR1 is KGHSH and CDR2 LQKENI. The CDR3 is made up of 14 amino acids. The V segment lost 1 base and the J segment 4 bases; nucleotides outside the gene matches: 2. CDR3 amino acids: CASSPLGGADTQYF. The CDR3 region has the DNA TGTGCCAGCTCACCACTGGGGGGGGCAGATACGCAGTATTTT.